The subject of this entry is one T cell receptor (beta chain). What it recognizes is unknown. TCRdb's table, derived via immunoSEQ multiplex PCR, lists solely in-frame clones and lacks some. Here the sample spans about 70,000 clones, around 91% being singletons. The data originate from a study of graft-versus-host responses after intestinal transplantation. In the study overall: Recipients got multivisceral, liver-intestinal, or isolated intestinal transplants. Among the recipients, all got anti-thymocyte globulin induction and then tacrolimus and steroids for around 3 years. Study-wide results and caveats: Recipient marrow showed GvH clones, some seen first in ileum or blood.

The CDR3 is 13 amino acids. The V and J ends lost 6 bases and 8 bases respectively, with 15 bases between them. Germline-derived CDR1 and CDR2 are SGHNT and YYREEE (reference sequence). The sequences come from unstimulated CD8+ T cells sorted from spleen or lymph node cells, collected before transplant. J is TRBJ2-1 and V is TRBV5-4, with D uncertain. The TCR sequence derives from a human donor who was the organ donor for an intestinal transplant. The CDR3: CASNRASSDEQFF. CDR3 nucleotide sequence: TGTGCCAGCAACCGAGCTAGTTCCGATGAGCAGTTCTTC.